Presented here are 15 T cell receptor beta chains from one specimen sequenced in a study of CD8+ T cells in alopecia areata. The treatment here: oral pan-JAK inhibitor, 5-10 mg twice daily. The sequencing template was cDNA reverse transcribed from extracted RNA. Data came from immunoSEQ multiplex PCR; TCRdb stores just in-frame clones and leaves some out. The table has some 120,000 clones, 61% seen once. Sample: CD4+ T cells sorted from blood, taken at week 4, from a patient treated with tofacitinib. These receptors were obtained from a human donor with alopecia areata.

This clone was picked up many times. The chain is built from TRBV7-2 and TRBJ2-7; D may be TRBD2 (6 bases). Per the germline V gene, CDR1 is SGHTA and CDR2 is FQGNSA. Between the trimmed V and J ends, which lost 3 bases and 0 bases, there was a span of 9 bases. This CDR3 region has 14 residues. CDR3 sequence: CASSLVDYSYEQYF. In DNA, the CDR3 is TGTGCCAGCAGCTTGGTGGACTACTCCTACGAGCAGTACTTC.

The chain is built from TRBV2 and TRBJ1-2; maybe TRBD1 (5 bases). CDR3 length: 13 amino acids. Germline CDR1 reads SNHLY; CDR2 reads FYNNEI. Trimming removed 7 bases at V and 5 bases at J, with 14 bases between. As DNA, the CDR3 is TGTGCCAGCATTCCGCTCGAGGGGTATGGCTACACCTTC. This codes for CASIPLEGYGYTF.

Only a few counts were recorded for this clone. This CDR3 reads CASHPQVAGITDTQYF. In DNA, the CDR3 is TGTGCCAGCCACCCTCAGGTAGCGGGAATCACAGATACGCAGTATTTT. The chain carries TRBV7-2 and TRBJ2-3, with 8 bases identical to TRBD2. There are 16 residues in the CDR3. Trimming cost V 8 bases and J 2 bases; bases outside gene matches: 12. The germline gives CDR1 SGHTA, CDR2 FQGNSA.

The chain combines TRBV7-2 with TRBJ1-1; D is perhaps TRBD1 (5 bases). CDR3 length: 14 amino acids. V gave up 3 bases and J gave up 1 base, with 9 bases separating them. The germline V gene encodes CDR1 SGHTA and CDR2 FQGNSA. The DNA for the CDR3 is TGTGCCAGCAGCTTCAGTACAGGGAACACTGAAGCTTTCTTT. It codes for CASSFSTGNTEAFF.

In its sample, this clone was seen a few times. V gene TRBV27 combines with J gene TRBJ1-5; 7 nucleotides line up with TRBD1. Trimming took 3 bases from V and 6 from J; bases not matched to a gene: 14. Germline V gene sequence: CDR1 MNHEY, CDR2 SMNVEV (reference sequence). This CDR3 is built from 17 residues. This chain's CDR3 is CASSFSGGSGSGQPQHF. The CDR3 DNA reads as TGTGCCAGCAGTTTTTCAGGGGGTTCAGGGTCTGGTCAGCCCCAGCATTTT.

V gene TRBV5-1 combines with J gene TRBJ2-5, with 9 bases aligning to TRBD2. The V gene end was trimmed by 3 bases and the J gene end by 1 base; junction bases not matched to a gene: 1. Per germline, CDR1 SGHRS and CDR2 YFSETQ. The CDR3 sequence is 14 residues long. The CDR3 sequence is CASSWTSVQETQYF. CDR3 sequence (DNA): TGCGCCAGCAGCTGGACTAGCGTCCAAGAGACCCAGTACTTC.

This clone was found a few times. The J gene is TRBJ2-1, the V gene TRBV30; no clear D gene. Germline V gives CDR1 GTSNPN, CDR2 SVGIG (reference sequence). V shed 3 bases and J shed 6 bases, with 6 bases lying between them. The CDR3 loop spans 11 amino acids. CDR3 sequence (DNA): TGTGCCTGGAGGTTAATCAATGAGCAGTTCTTC. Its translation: CAWRLINEQFF.

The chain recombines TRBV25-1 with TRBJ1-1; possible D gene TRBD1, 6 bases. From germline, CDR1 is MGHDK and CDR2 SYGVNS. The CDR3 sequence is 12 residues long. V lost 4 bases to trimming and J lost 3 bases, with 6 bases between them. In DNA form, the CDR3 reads TGTGCCAGCAGTGGGGGGCACACTGAAGCTTTCTTT. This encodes CASSGGHTEAFF.

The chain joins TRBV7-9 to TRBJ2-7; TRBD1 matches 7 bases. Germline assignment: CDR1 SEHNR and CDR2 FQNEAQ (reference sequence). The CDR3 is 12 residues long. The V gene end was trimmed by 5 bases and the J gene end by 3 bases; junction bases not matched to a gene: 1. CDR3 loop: CASSRTGYEQYF. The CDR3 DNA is TGTGCCAGCAGCCGGACAGGCTACGAGCAGTACTTC.

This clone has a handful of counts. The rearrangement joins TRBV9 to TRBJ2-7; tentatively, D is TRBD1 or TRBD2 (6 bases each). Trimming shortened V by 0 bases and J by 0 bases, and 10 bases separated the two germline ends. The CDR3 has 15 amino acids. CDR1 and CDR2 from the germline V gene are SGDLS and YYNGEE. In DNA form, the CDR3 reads TGTGCCAGCAGCGTAGAGGGGGGTCCCTCCTACGAGCAGTACTTC. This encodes CASSVEGGPSYEQYF. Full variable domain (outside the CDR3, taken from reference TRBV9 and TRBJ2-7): DSGVTQTPKHLITATGQRVTLRCSPRSGDLSVYWYQQSLDQGLQFLIQYYNGEERAKGNILERFSAQQFPDLHSELNLSSLELGDSALYFCASSVEGGPSYEQYFGPGTRLTVT.

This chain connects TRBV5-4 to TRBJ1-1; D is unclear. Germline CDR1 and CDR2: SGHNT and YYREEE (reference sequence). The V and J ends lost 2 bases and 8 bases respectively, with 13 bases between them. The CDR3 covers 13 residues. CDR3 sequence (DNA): TGTGCCAGCAGCTTCGCCCCTTTAGCGGAAGCTTTCTTT. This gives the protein CASSFAPLAEAFF. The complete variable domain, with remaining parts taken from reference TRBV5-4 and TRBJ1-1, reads ETGVTQSPTHLIKTRGQQVTLRCSSQSGHNTVSWYQQALGQGPQFIFQYYREEENGRGNFPPRFSGLQFPNYSSELNVNALELDDSALYLCASSFAPLAEAFFGQGTRLTVV.

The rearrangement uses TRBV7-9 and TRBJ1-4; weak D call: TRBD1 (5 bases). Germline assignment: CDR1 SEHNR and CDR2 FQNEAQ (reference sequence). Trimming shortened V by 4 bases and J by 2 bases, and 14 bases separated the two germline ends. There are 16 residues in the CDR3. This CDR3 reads CASSSESGATNEKLFF. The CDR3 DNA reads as TGTGCCAGCAGCTCAGAGAGTGGGGCGACTAATGAAAAACTGTTTTTT.

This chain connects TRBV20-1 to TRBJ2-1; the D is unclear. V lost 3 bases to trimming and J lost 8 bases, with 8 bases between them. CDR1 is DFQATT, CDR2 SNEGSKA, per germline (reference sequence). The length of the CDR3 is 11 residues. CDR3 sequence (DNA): TGCAGTGCTAGGAACAACGATGAGCAGTTCTTC. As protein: CSARNNDEQFF.

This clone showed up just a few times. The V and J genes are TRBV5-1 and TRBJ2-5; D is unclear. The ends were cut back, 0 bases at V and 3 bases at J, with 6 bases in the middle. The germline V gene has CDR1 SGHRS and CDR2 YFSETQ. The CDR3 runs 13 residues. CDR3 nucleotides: TGCGCCAGCAGCTTGGATCCGGAAGAGACCCAGTACTTC. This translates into CASSLDPEETQYF. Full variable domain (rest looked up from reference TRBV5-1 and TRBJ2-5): KAGVTQTPRYLIKTRGQQVTLSCSPISGHRSVSWYQQTPGQGLQFLFEYFSETQRNKGNFPGRFSGRQFSNSRSEMNVSTLELGDSALYLCASSLDPEETQYFGPGTRLLVL.

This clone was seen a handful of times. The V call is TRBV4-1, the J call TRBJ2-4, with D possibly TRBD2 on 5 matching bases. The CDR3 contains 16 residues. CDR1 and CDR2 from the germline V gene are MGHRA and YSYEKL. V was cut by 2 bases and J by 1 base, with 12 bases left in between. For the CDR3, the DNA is TGCGCCAGCAGCCAACCAAGCGGAAGCGCCAAAAACATTCAGTACTTC. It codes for CASSQPSGSAKNIQYF.